The 9 T cell receptor beta chains presented below share a single source sample, sequenced in a study of blood T cell repertoires in COVID-19. Sequencing used immunoSEQ multiplex PCR; TCRdb keeps in-frame clones, though not all of them. The sample includes about 110,000 clones, approximately 85% seen only once; the top ten take 3% to 3.5%. The sample taken for sequencing was peripheral blood. The origin of the receptors is a man between 35 and 55 years old with acute or convalescent COVID-19.

The genes are TRBV6-5 and TRBJ1-2; 9 nucleotides line up with TRBD1. This CDR3 contains 14 residues. Germline V gives CDR1 MNHEY, CDR2 SVGAGI. The V segment lost 6 bases and the J segment 8 bases; nucleotides outside the gene matches: 10. CDR3 residues: CASRDTGGAGGYTF. As DNA, the CDR3 is TGTGCCAGCAGAGATACAGGGGGCGCGGGGGGCTACACCTTC.

CDR3 residues: CASSITGTAYVRGYTF. CDR3 nucleotide sequence: TGTGCCAGCAGTATTACCGGGACAGCCTACGTTAGGGGCTACACCTTC. The chain uses TRBV2 and TRBJ1-2; 7 bases line up with TRBD1. CDR3 size: 16 residues. V was clipped by 5 bases and J by 8 bases; unmatched bases: 17. CDR1 and CDR2 (germline): SNHLY, FYNNEI.

This clone appeared once. The V call is TRBV7-9, the J call TRBJ2-5; D is perhaps TRBD2 (6 bases). The CDR3 contains 15 residues. V was pared by 0 bases and J by 5 bases, with 13 bases between. The germline gives CDR1 SEHNR, CDR2 FQNEAQ (reference sequence). Here the CDR3 reads CASSLALLAAETQYF. The CDR3 coding sequence is TGTGCCAGCAGCTTAGCACTACTAGCTGCGGAGACCCAGTACTTC.

The rearrangement joins TRBV30 to TRBJ1-1; 9 bases map to TRBD1. The ends lost 1 base at V and 5 bases at J; junction bases unmatched: 2. In germline, CDR1 is GTSNPN, CDR2 SVGIG (reference sequence). CDR3 length: 13 amino acids. The CDR3 here is CAWSEQGATEAFF. CDR3 nucleotide sequence: TGTGCCTGGAGTGAACAGGGGGCGACTGAAGCTTTCTTT.

The rearrangement links TRBV13 to TRBJ1-6; D is possibly TRBD1 (6 bases). V lost 3 bases and J lost 0, with 12 bases in between. The CDR3 is made up of 17 amino acids. Germline assignment: CDR1 PRHDT and CDR2 FYEKMQ (reference sequence). The CDR3 region is CASSFRQASSYNSPLHF. As DNA, the CDR3 is TGTGCCAGCAGCTTCAGACAGGCTAGCTCCTATAATTCACCCCTCCACTTT. Full variable domain (missing parts from reference TRBV13 and TRBJ1-6): AAGVIQSPRHLIKEKRETATLKCYPIPRHDTVYWYQQGPGQDPQFLISFYEKMQSDKGSIPDRFSAQQFSDYHSELNMSSLELGDSALYFCASSFRQASSYNSPLHFGNGTRLTVT.

The V gene is TRBV5-1, the J gene TRBJ2-1; 16 positions match TRBD2. Looked up from germline, CDR1 is SGHRS and CDR2 is YFSETQ. Trimming at V came to 4 bases and at J to 3 bases, leaving 7 bases not matched to a gene. This CDR3 region has 18 residues. CDR3 DNA: TGCGCCAGCAGCCTTACCGGGACTAGCGGGGGGGGCTACAATGAGCAGTTCTTC. It yields the protein CASSLTGTSGGGYNEQFF.

V is TRBV7-9 and J is TRBJ2-2; 7 nucleotides line up with TRBD1. The V gene's germline CDR1 is SEHNR and CDR2 FQNEAQ (reference sequence). This CDR3 region has 16 residues. The junction had 12 bases not matched to a gene; V was cut back by 5 bases and J by 6 bases. The CDR3 loop reads CASSPPERGLAGELFF. The CDR3 nucleotides read TGTGCCAGCAGCCCCCCGGAGAGGGGGCTGGCCGGGGAGCTGTTTTTT.

V and J are TRBV24-1 and TRBJ2-2; possibly TRBD2 for D (6 bases). The CDR3 is 15 residues long. Trimming took 0 bases from V and 3 from J, leaving 7 bases between them. From germline, CDR1 is KGHDR and CDR2 SFDVKD. In DNA, the CDR3 is TGTGCCACCAGTGATTTGAGGGACTACACCGGGGAGCTGTTTTTT. Its protein product is CATSDLRDYTGELFF.

This chain links TRBV6-2 or TRBV6-3 with TRBJ1-6; 10 nucleotides align to TRBD1. CDR3 length: 15 residues. Germline V gene lookup returns CDR1 MNHEY and CDR2 SVGEGT. Trimming took 2 bases from V and 9 from J; bases not matched to a gene: 4. The CDR3 region is CASSYPGTGVSPLHF. In nucleotides, the CDR3 is TGTGCCAGCAGTTACCCCGGGACAGGGGTTTCACCCCTCCACTTT.